This TCR beta chain was identified in a study of cytomegalovirus exposure and HLA in healthy donors (dated by TCRdb to the late 2010s). Regarding the study in general: An earlier analysis of some 550 of the donors reported 250 to 300 Gb of sequence data and 120 million or so unique TCR beta sequences from 150 million to 200 million T cells. About 300 gigabases of sequencing data and 70 million to 100 million unique TCR sequences were included in an early release covering about 700 HLA-typed donors. The genetic ancestry cluster associated with self-reported Caucasian donors included over 65% of the 398 genotyped donors. The study aimed to test whether cataloging public T cell receptors could reveal signatures of past pathogen exposure. The study profiled the T cell repertoires of 500 to 800 subjects by immunosequencing and related them to cytomegalovirus serostatus. In addition to the first cohort of 650 to 800 subjects, a separate validation cohort of around 110 different subjects was used. To predict cytomegalovirus infection status, the study combined high-throughput TCR immunosequencing, statistical association of individual TCRs with disease status, and machine learning. A later analysis re-examined previously published TCR beta repertoires from over 500 donors and added high-resolution HLA genotyping to investigate patterns of TCR occurrence. In the later analysis, no new phenotypic data were used to find candidate immune exposures; instead, reliance was placed on TCR beta sequences and their occurrence across donors. To decide whether each TCR beta V gene segment behaved as functional or pseudogenic, an earlier analysis of some 540 of the donors relied on high-throughput TCR beta sequencing. Donor age, sex, ethnicity and CMV serostatus were collected together with the repertoire data. A later genetic analysis took genome-wide SNP genotypes for 398 of the 666 donors and used that subset as a discovery cohort. All discovery cohort repertoires had been generated on a single sequencing platform. HLA typing included class I and class II loci at four-digit resolution. Typing coverage varied by locus: roughly 629-640 donors for A, B, C, DRB1 and DQB1; approximately 520 for DQA1; 606 for DPA1; fewer than 480 for DPB1. Because of strong linkage in the cohort, roughly five DR-DQ haplotypes were treated as single units for association and clustering. Among roughly 400 genotyped donors of the cohort, an average of around 240,000 unique TCR beta nucleotide sequences were sequenced per donor, roughly 20% of them non-productive. The paper as a whole reports these results and caveats: Some IMGT-functional V segments, including TRBV6-2 and TRBV6-3, could not be told apart with the 87-base-pair reads, so those segments were excluded. Around 16 rarely observed V segments, including chromosome 9 orphons, were excluded from the earlier analysis of a few hundred of the donors because counts were too low. V-gene and J-gene trimming of TCR beta chains was associated with a missense DCLRE1C variant in a later genetic analysis, and the association was replicated in an independent cohort. Assigning TCR associations to individual alleles was difficult when HLA alleles, especially DR and DQ, strongly co-occurred. A cluster of highly shared sequence variants was judged likely to be a technical artifact of the sequencing pipeline. HLA typing was unavailable for some donors at each locus, so association tests used only the typed subset. Correlated functional status among segregating V segments might be attributable to linkage disequilibrium, but an unknown experimental factor could not be ruled out. In a later analysis, several top co-occurrence clusters were reported to appear linked to parvovirus B19, influenza, CMV and Epstein-Barr virus. A further reported finding was that TCR beta sequences accurately predicted the HLA-A and HLA-B alleles for most subjects in the first cohort. Presence/absence analyses assumed roughly uniform sequencing depth across donors, an assumption that may not hold. The authors suggested that the approach could potentially be extended to other disease states and immunological phenotypes. In vitro tests confirmed that a few of the cytomegalovirus-associated TCR beta chains recognize cytomegalovirus antigens. In a later analysis, TCR association rates were found to vary across HLA loci, with the most associated TCRs seen for DRB1 alleles and the fewest for HLA-C alleles. The classifier was reported to diagnose cytomegalovirus status with high specificity and sensitivity in both the original cohort and the validation cohort. In a later analysis, HLA-associated TCR beta chains were found to be more clonally expanded and to have lower generation probabilities than equally common non-associated chains. Most TCR sequences were seen in very few donors, while some public TCRs were found in many individuals. Most CMV-associated TCR beta chains appeared to be HLA-restricted in a later analysis, and the HLA associations seemed to be driven largely by CMV exposure. Broadly in line with IMGT annotations, most TCR beta V segments showed up in productive rearrangements about 90% or about 30% of the time in an earlier analysis of several hundred of the donors. A later genetic analysis reported fewer N-insertions in productive TCRs among donors in an Asian-associated ancestry cluster than the roughly 700-donor mean. In the study, approximately 160 TCR beta chains were listed as associated with cytomegalovirus. The cohort was sequenced for TCR beta chains only, and without alpha or paired-chain data the features that could be detected were limited. A later analysis associated about 18,000 TCR beta sequences with specific HLA alleles at a false discovery rate of 0.05. For the cohort, immune exposure information was limited to CMV serostatus.

The CDR3 contains 15 residues, cysteine and phenylalanine counted. Only the CDR3 region is kept as DNA, spanning 45 bases read in frame from base 1. Reading the germline V gene gives CDR1 SGHRS and CDR2 YFSETQ. Here V drops 1 base and J drops 4 bases, and the junction holds 3 bases not matched to any gene. Libraries were built with the immunoSEQ multiplex PCR assay. The multiplex PCR relied on a mix of 60 forward primers for TCR Vbeta segments and 13 reverse primers for TCR Jbeta segments. Amplification of the CDR3 region of rearranged TCR beta genes was performed with a multiplex PCR assay on genomic DNA. On the Illumina HiSeq System, the amplified TCR beta libraries were sequenced as 87-base-pair reads. The original pipeline was this. In a later analysis, some 80 million unique TCR beta chains were counted across the roughly 700 repertoires, and roughly 11 million of these chains were shared by at least two donors. Raw reads were error-corrected and collapsed into unique sequences by a nearest-neighbor algorithm in which closely related sequences were merged to remove PCR and sequencing errors. Alignment of CDR3 sequences to IMGT reference sequences was used to assign V, D and J gene segments. For a sequence to be retained, at least a six-nucleotide match to both a V gene segment and a J gene segment was required. A rearrangement was called productive if the CDR3 had no stop codons and remained in frame with V and J, and every other rearrangement was called non-productive. CDR3 was defined by IMGT convention, running from the second conserved V-encoded cysteine to the conserved J-encoded phenylalanine. The earlier analysis of fewer than 700 of the donors excluded sequences that lacked an unambiguous match to a single V gene segment. An earlier analysis of just under 600 of the donors called V segments functional above 56.7% productive rearrangements and segregating when the between-donor standard deviation exceeded 5%. A statistical classification framework was developed to diagnose cytomegalovirus status using the catalog of TCR beta chain sequences. V and J gene assignment, in a later analysis, came from comparing TCR nucleotide sequences with IMGT/GENE-DB human TR gene sequences. Using the TCRdist pipeline, a later analysis assigned CDR3 sequences along with most-parsimonious VDJ recombination scenarios. In a later analysis, every TCR beta chain was defined by the combination of its CDR3 amino acid sequence and its V-gene family, and reads without a unique V-gene family were dropped. In a later analysis, nearly 600 highly shared, low-generation-probability nucleotide sequences were removed to address suspected cross-contamination and a sequencing artifact. A later analysis calculated a clonal expansion index for each public chain from normalized within-repertoire ranks of inferred template counts. In a later analysis, generation probabilities were computed using a VDJ recombination model fitted to out-of-frame rearrangements, and the results were checked against IGoR. Hypergeometric tests were used in a later analysis to score TCR-TCR, TCR-HLA and TCR-CMV co-occurrence, with a repertoire-size bias correction applied to the TCR pairs. A later analysis estimated false discovery rates by permuting HLA or CMV assignments 20 times. In a later analysis, co-occurring TCRs were grouped with DBSCAN, and TCRdist sequence similarity was added when clustering was performed within HLA-allele-positive subsets. For co-occurrence clustering, repertoires with fewer than 30,000 or more than 120,000 public chains were excluded, along with 4 to 6 repertoires with anomalous nucleotide sharing. Sourced from immuneACCESS, this table was stored by TCRdb with only in-frame sequences that have V and J called. A share of the clones is absent; for the studies checked, an unresolved V gene accounts for under half, and the remainder has no known explanation. The V and J calls and clone size were taken over from that table, and D and trimming were inferred from the DNA. This sample gives approximately 150,000 clones in total; under 85% of them show up just once. The top ten hold around 4.3% of the sample.

Of note for this clone: Its antigen is unknown. It has no much larger one-base neighbor in the sample; base qualities were not kept.

The cohort consisted of 670 or so healthy bone marrow donors. All cohort members were sampled while nominally healthy, although unrecorded immune exposures were likely present. The donor was CMV seropositive and belonged to the group of more than 250 seropositive cohort members. A peripheral blood sample was collected from each donor, and TCR beta sequencing was performed on peripheral blood mononuclear cells. Genomic DNA was extracted from the blood cell samples with the Qiagen DNeasy Blood Extraction Kit. Material for sequencing was PBMCs. The sequence came from a man aged 45-60 years in good health and CMV-seropositive. In this chain, TRBV5-1 is recombined with TRBJ2-2; 8 junctional bases match TRBD1. DNA sequence: TGCGCCAGCAGCTTGCCAGGGGGCGGCACCGGGGAGCTGTTTTTT. The encoded protein is CASSLPGGGTGELFF.